A selection of T cell receptor beta chains follows, all from one sample in a study of T cell responses to AZD1222 COVID-19 vaccine. Profiling relied on immunoSEQ multiplex PCR, and the TCRdb table lists in-frame clones only, not all of them. The sample yields around 95,000 clones, more than 75% seen once. The sample in question was peripheral blood, obtained on day 0 of AZD1222 vaccination. These receptors were collected from an adult in good health. The CDR3 runs from the conserved cysteine through the conserved F or W. A D gene is named only where the DNA matches it firmly. Clone size appears in some rows only: once, few, many, or a class for an expanded clone.

clone_size: .; v_call: TRBV10-2; d_call: .; j_call: TRBJ1-2; cdr3_aa: CASSLSGGYTF; cdr3_nt: TGCGCCAGCAGTCTTTCGGGGGGCTACACCTTC
clone_size: .; v_call: TRBV6-1; d_call: .; j_call: TRBJ1-5; cdr3_aa: CASSEGGNQPQHF; cdr3_nt: TGTGCCAGCAGTGAAGGGGGCAATCAGCCCCAGCATTTT
clone_size: .; v_call: TRBV30; d_call: .; j_call: TRBJ1-6; cdr3_aa: CAWGTPSPLHF; cdr3_nt: TGTGCCTGGGGTACCCCTTCACCCCTCCACTTT
clone_size: .; v_call: TRBV30; d_call: .; j_call: TRBJ1-6; cdr3_aa: CAWSDPGSNNSPLHF; cdr3_nt: TGTGCCTGGAGTGACCCTGGCTCCAATAATTCACCCCTCCACTTT
clone_size: .; v_call: TRBV24-1; d_call: .; j_call: TRBJ1-2; cdr3_aa: CATSDFSAGYGYTF; cdr3_nt: TGTGCCACCAGTGATTTTAGCGCCGGGTATGGCTACACCTTC
clone_size: .; v_call: TRBV19; d_call: TRBD2; j_call: TRBJ2-3; cdr3_aa: CASSPGTSGSSDTQYF; cdr3_nt: TGTGCCAGCTCCCCGGGCACTAGCGGGAGTTCAGATACGCAGTATTTT
clone_size: few; v_call: TRBV6-2/TRBV6-3; d_call: .; j_call: TRBJ1-5; cdr3_aa: CASSWRGGNQPQHF; cdr3_nt: TGTGCCAGCAGCTGGAGAGGCGGCAATCAGCCCCAGCATTTT
clone_size: .; v_call: TRBV5-4; d_call: .; j_call: TRBJ1-1; cdr3_aa: CASSFTANTEAFF; cdr3_nt: TGTGCCAGCAGCTTTACAGCTAACACTGAAGCTTTCTTT
clone_size: .; v_call: TRBV6-1; d_call: .; j_call: TRBJ1-3; cdr3_aa: CASREVTGGNTIYF; cdr3_nt: TGTGCCAGCAGGGAAGTGACAGGTGGAAACACCATATATTTT
clone_size: .; v_call: TRBV2; d_call: TRBD2; j_call: TRBJ2-1; cdr3_aa: CASRDGTSGYSYNEQFF; cdr3_nt: TGTGCCAGCAGGGACGGAACTAGCGGCTACTCCTACAATGAGCAGTTCTTC
clone_size: .; v_call: TRBV7-6; d_call: .; j_call: TRBJ2-7; cdr3_aa: CASSLIKSGDRYEQYF; cdr3_nt: TGTGCCAGCAGCTTAATTAAGTCAGGGGATAGGTACGAGCAGTACTTC
clone_size: .; v_call: TRBV4-1; d_call: TRBD2; j_call: TRBJ2-4; cdr3_aa: CASSQASGRDIQYF; cdr3_nt: TGCGCCAGCAGCCAAGCTAGCGGGAGAGACATTCAGTACTTC
clone_size: .; v_call: TRBV9; d_call: TRBD2; j_call: TRBJ2-3; cdr3_aa: CASSVARTSGLIDTQYF; cdr3_nt: TGTGCCAGCAGCGTAGCGCGGACTAGCGGCCTAATAGATACGCAGTATTTT
clone_size: .; v_call: TRBV28; d_call: .; j_call: TRBJ1-1; cdr3_aa: CASSSGPGTYTEAFF; cdr3_nt: TGTGCCAGCAGTTCAGGCCCCGGGACTTACACTGAAGCTTTCTTT
clone_size: .; v_call: TRBV7-3; d_call: .; j_call: TRBJ1-2; cdr3_aa: CASSLSNGYGYTF; cdr3_nt: TGTGCCAGCAGCTTAAGTAACGGCTATGGCTACACCTTC
clone_size: .; v_call: TRBV2; d_call: .; j_call: TRBJ1-2; cdr3_aa: CASSGSWGTGGYTF; cdr3_nt: TGTGCCAGCAGTGGAAGTTGGGGGACGGGTGGCTACACCTTC
clone_size: .; v_call: TRBV18; d_call: TRBD1; j_call: TRBJ1-2; cdr3_aa: CASSPPGQGSRGYTF; cdr3_nt: TGTGCCAGCTCACCACCGGGACAGGGATCCCGTGGCTACACCTTC
clone_size: .; v_call: TRBV6-4; d_call: TRBD2; j_call: TRBJ2-1; cdr3_aa: CASSEGGSGYNEQFF; cdr3_nt: TGTGCCAGCAGTGAAGGCGGGAGTGGGTACAATGAGCAGTTCTTC
clone_size: .; v_call: TRBV28; d_call: .; j_call: TRBJ1-1; cdr3_aa: CASSKHNTEAFF; cdr3_nt: TGTGCCAGCAGTAAACATAACACTGAAGCTTTCTTT
clone_size: .; v_call: TRBV19; d_call: .; j_call: TRBJ1-1; cdr3_aa: CASSLTLNTEAFF; cdr3_nt: TGTGCCAGTAGTCTTACACTGAACACTGAAGCTTTCTTT
clone_size: .; v_call: TRBV14; d_call: .; j_call: TRBJ1-6; cdr3_aa: CASRRGLYNSPLHF; cdr3_nt: TGTGCCAGCAGACGGGGACTCTATAATTCACCCCTCCACTTT
clone_size: .; v_call: TRBV27; d_call: TRBD1; j_call: TRBJ2-7; cdr3_aa: CASRLGTGVFYEQYF; cdr3_nt: TGTGCCAGCAGATTAGGGACAGGGGTCTTCTACGAGCAGTACTTC
clone_size: once; v_call: TRBV19; d_call: TRBD1; j_call: TRBJ1-1; cdr3_aa: CASSPHRLRDRGREAFF; cdr3_nt: TGTGCCAGTAGTCCCCACCGCCTAAGGGACAGGGGGCGTGAAGCTTTCTTT
clone_size: .; v_call: TRBV19; d_call: .; j_call: TRBJ1-4; cdr3_aa: CASSILAGLSAEKLFF; cdr3_nt: TGTGCCAGTAGTATATTGGCAGGGCTCTCGGCTGAAAAACTGTTTTTT
clone_size: .; v_call: TRBV18; d_call: TRBD1; j_call: TRBJ2-5; cdr3_aa: CASSSIRTGQETQYF; cdr3_nt: TGTGCCAGCTCATCAATCCGGACAGGTCAAGAGACCCAGTACTTC
clone_size: .; v_call: TRBV5-6; d_call: TRBD2; j_call: TRBJ2-7; cdr3_aa: CASSFPPGGVNSYEQYF; cdr3_nt: TGTGCCAGCAGCTTCCCCCCTGGGGGGGTCAACTCCTACGAGCAGTACTTC
clone_size: .; v_call: TRBV27; d_call: .; j_call: TRBJ2-7; cdr3_aa: CASSTSSYEQYF; cdr3_nt: TGTGCCAGCAGCACAAGCTCCTACGAGCAGTACTTC
clone_size: few; v_call: TRBV10-3; d_call: TRBD1; j_call: TRBJ1-1; cdr3_aa: CAIRQGTGDTEAFF; cdr3_nt: TGTGCCATCAGACAGGGCACAGGGGACACTGAAGCTTTCTTT
clone_size: .; v_call: TRBV18; d_call: .; j_call: TRBJ1-2; cdr3_aa: CASSQTENYGYTF; cdr3_nt: TGTGCCAGCTCACAAACAGAGAACTATGGCTACACCTTC